Presented here are 30 T cell receptor beta chains from one specimen sequenced in a study of blood T cell repertoires in COVID-19. The data were produced by immunoSEQ multiplex PCR, yet TCRdb's version contains in-frame clones alone and is incomplete. The sample consists of over 120,000 clones, approximately 80% of them appearing once. The sequenced sample was peripheral blood. The receptor source for this set is a human donor in a cohort sampled during active COVID-19.

The V gene is TRBV5-4, the J gene TRBJ1-1; D not certain. Germline CDR1 reads SGHNT; CDR2 reads YYREEE (reference sequence). Between the trimmed V and J ends, which lost 1 base and 7 bases, there was a span of 11 bases. This CDR3 has 13 amino acids. The CDR3 sequence: CASSLSGFGEAFF. CDR3 bases: TGTGCCAGCAGCTTGTCGGGGTTCGGTGAAGCTTTCTTT.

The V and J genes are TRBV3-1 (or the pseudogene TRBV3-2) and TRBJ1-5; TRBD1 aligns across 8 bases. Germline V CDR1 and CDR2: LGHDT, YNNKEL (reference sequence). V shed 0 bases, J shed 6 bases, and the junction held 4 bases outside the gene matches. This CDR3 has 15 residues. This CDR3 is CASSQDRGLSQPQHF. In DNA form, the CDR3 reads TGTGCCAGCAGCCAAGACAGGGGGCTAAGTCAGCCCCAGCATTTT.

This clone appeared a single time. CDR3 amino acids: CASSPAGGTEAFF. The CDR3 nucleotides are TGTGCCAGCAGCCCAGCAGGGGGGACTGAAGCTTTCTTT. The V call is TRBV3-1 (or the pseudogene TRBV3-2), the J call TRBJ1-1; TRBD1 matches 7 bases. The CDR3 is 13 amino acids. In germline, CDR1 is LGHDT, CDR2 YNNKEL (reference sequence). Trimming removed 4 bases from V and 5 bases from J; junction bases left unmatched: 4.

This clone came up once. The chain's CDR3 is CASRDRETNYGYTF. Here the CDR3 DNA reads TGTGCCAGCAGGGACAGGGAAACTAACTATGGCTACACCTTC. The chain has TRBV27 and TRBJ1-2; TRBD1 aligns across 8 bases. This CDR3 spans 14 amino acids. V dropped 6 bases and J dropped 0; count of bases not matched to a gene: 3. CDR1 MNHEY and CDR2 SMNVEV come from the germline V gene (reference sequence).

This chain joins TRBV7-8 and TRBJ1-1; 7 bases fit TRBD1. CDR3 length: 16 amino acids. V lost 5 bases and J lost 4; bases outside the gene matches: 13. Germline V CDR1 and CDR2: SGHVS, FQNEAQ. The CDR3 DNA reads as TGTGCCAGCAGCCCCGGCCCCTGGACAGGTCGCACTGAAGCTTTCTTT. This translates into CASSPGPWTGRTEAFF.

A single count supports this clone. This chain uses TRBV5-6 with TRBJ1-3, with D possibly TRBD1 on 6 matching bases. The V end lost 3 bases, the J end lost 4 bases, and 14 bases lay between the germline ends. This CDR3 region has 15 residues. The germline gives CDR1 SGHDT, CDR2 YYEEEE. The CDR3 reads CASSSPGTTGNTIYF. Written as DNA, the CDR3 is TGTGCCAGCAGCTCGCCCGGGACAACAGGAAACACCATATATTTT.

The V gene is TRBV4-1, the J gene TRBJ1-4; TRBD1 matches at 11 bases. The germline V gene encodes CDR1 MGHRA and CDR2 YSYEKL. Germline trimming cut 7 bases from V and 7 bases from J; bases unmatched to any gene: 20. The CDR3 spans 19 residues. Here the CDR3 DNA reads TGCGCCAGCAACCCCAACCGAATAGGGACAGGGGGAAAAAGTGAAAAACTGTTTTTT. This gives the protein CASNPNRIGTGGKSEKLFF.

The V gene is TRBV18, the J gene TRBJ1-1, with 9 bases lining up with TRBD1. Per the germline V gene, CDR1 is KGHSH and CDR2 is LQKENI. Germline trimming cut 5 bases from V and 5 bases from J; bases unmatched to any gene: 15. CDR3 length: 17 amino acids. The CDR3 protein is CASSTGQGLSWLTEAFF. The DNA for the CDR3 is TGTGCCAGCTCAACGGGACAGGGACTCAGTTGGTTGACTGAAGCTTTCTTT.

The rearrangement links TRBV9 to TRBJ2-1; weak D call: TRBD1 (7 bases). This CDR3 spans 15 amino acids. V lost 2 bases, J lost 10 bases, and 19 bases lay in between. From germline, CDR1 is SGDLS and CDR2 YYNGEE. CDR3 sequence reads: CASSVGQEGLGEQFF. In nucleotides, the CDR3 is TGTGCCAGCAGCGTCGGACAGGAGGGGCTTGGCGAGCAGTTCTTC.

This clone was picked up a small number of times. The rearrangement links TRBV21-1 to TRBJ2-7; TRBD2 is the table's D call, not checked against the DNA. TRBV21-1 is flagged as a pseudogene. CDR3 length: 12 amino acids. The CDR3 spells CASNHPRREQYV. In nucleotides, the CDR3 is TGTGCCAGCAACCACCCCCGGCGGGAGCAGTACGTC.

This clone was recorded at least ten times. The chain links TRBV5-1 to TRBJ2-7, with 9 bases matching TRBD1. Trimming took 4 bases from V and 4 from J; bases not matched to a gene: 3. The germline gives CDR1 SGHRS, CDR2 YFSETQ. This CDR3 has 13 residues. The CDR3 DNA reads TGCGCCAGCAGCGGGACAGGGTCGTACGAGCAGTACTTC. This encodes CASSGTGSYEQYF.

The chain recombines TRBV3-1 (or the pseudogene TRBV3-2) with TRBJ2-1; the D is unclear. The germline V gene has CDR1 LGHDT and CDR2 YNNKEL (reference sequence). The CDR3 is made up of 15 amino acids. Trimming took off 3 bases at V and 0 bases at J, with 9 bases between the two ends. Here the CDR3 reads CASSQARSSYNEQFF. Here the CDR3 DNA reads TGTGCCAGCAGCCAGGCTAGGAGCTCCTACAATGAGCAGTTCTTC.

The chain links TRBV7-9 to TRBJ1-1; possibly TRBD1 for D (5 bases). CDR3 length: 15 residues. Trimming pared 1 base from V and 6 bases from J, leaving 15 bases between. Germline CDR1 reads SEHNR; CDR2 reads FQNEAQ (reference sequence). The DNA for the CDR3 is TGTGCCAGCAGCTTAGTACTGGGGGGTGGGCCTGAAGCTTTCTTT. Amino acid sequence: CASSLVLGGGPEAFF.

This clone was counted once. CDR3 amino acids: CASSLDQGTDTQYF. CDR3 bases: TGTGCCAGCAGCTTGGACCAGGGCACAGATACGCAGTATTTT. The rearrangement uses TRBV5-5 and TRBJ2-3, with D hard to call. Germline values: CDR1 SGHKS, CDR2 YYEKEE (reference sequence). Trimming took 0 bases from V and 1 from J, leaving 6 bases between them. CDR3 size: 14 residues.

This rearrangement joins TRBV7-8 to TRBJ1-2, with D perhaps matching TRBD1 (5 bases). CDR3 size: 15 residues. The germline gives CDR1 SGHVS, CDR2 FQNEAQ. V was cut by 1 base and J by 6 bases, with 15 bases left in between. This CDR3 reads CASSLEGWGLNGYTF. The DNA for the CDR3 is TGTGCCAGCAGCTTAGAGGGGTGGGGACTTAATGGCTACACCTTC.

V usage is TRBV5-4 and J usage is TRBJ2-1; D might be TRBD1 (6 bases). Trimming took 4 bases from V and 1 from J, leaving 15 bases between them. Germline CDR1 reads SGHNT; CDR2 reads YYREEE (reference sequence). The CDR3 is 16 residues long. CDR3 nucleotide sequence: TGTGCCAGCAGCCAAGGAAGCAGGGGTTCCTACAATGAGCAGTTCTTC. Translating it yields CASSQGSRGSYNEQFF.

This clone has only a few counts. The chain uses TRBV20-1 and TRBJ2-1; perhaps D is TRBD1 or TRBD2 (6 bases each). Between the trimmed V and J ends, which lost 3 bases and 2 bases, there was a span of 11 bases. This CDR3 has 14 residues. The germline gives CDR1 DFQATT, CDR2 SNEGSKA (reference sequence). In nucleotides, the CDR3 is TGCAGTGCTAGTGGGGGGCCCGCCTACAATGAGCAGTTCTTC. Amino acids: CSASGGPAYNEQFF.

Concerning this clone: This CDR3 is also generated by other DNA sequences in the sample. This chain links TRBV7-2 with TRBJ1-1; perhaps TRBD1 as D (5 bases). The V end was cut by 5 bases, the J end by 4 bases, with 11 bases between. The CDR3 covers 13 residues. Germline assignment: CDR1 SGHTA and CDR2 FQGNSA. CDR3 loop: CASSPQRGTEAFF. DNA for the CDR3: TGTGCCAGCAGCCCTCAAAGGGGCACTGAAGCTTTCTTT. The variable domain in full, with the rest retrieved from reference TRBV7-2 and TRBJ1-1, is GAGVSQSPSNKVTEKGKDVELRCDPISGHTALYWYRQSLGQGLEFLIYFQGNSAPDKSGLPSDRFSAERTGGSVSTLTIQRTQQEDSAVYLCASSPQRGTEAFFGQGTRLTVV.

The chain links TRBV3-1 (or the pseudogene TRBV3-2) to TRBJ2-2; a possible D gene is TRBD1 (6 bases). V lost 3 bases and J 0 bases, leaving 8 bases between the germline ends. The CDR3 has 15 residues. Germline V gives CDR1 LGHDT, CDR2 YNNKEL (reference sequence). The CDR3 DNA sequence: TGTGCCAGCAGCCAGGGACATTCGAACACCGGGGAGCTGTTTTTT. Its protein product is CASSQGHSNTGELFF.

This clone is a singleton in its sample. This rearrangement joins TRBV14 to TRBJ2-3; 8 nucleotides align to TRBD1. The CDR3 sequence is 20 residues long. The ends lost 1 base at V and 0 bases at J; junction bases unmatched: 15. The V gene's germline CDR1 is SGHDN and CDR2 FVKESK. The CDR3 DNA sequence: TGTGCCAGCAGCCAAGTAGGCAGGGGGCCTAGGGTTTCTAGCACAGATACGCAGTATTTT. Translating gives CASSQVGRGPRVSSTDTQYF.

In its sample, this clone was seen once. The genes are TRBV5-5 and TRBJ2-1; 11 nucleotides line up with TRBD2. CDR3 length equals 15 residues. The ends lost 0 bases at V and 10 bases at J; junction bases unmatched: 6. The germline V gene encodes CDR1 SGHKS and CDR2 YYEKEE (reference sequence). CDR3 sequence reads: CASSLDLAGGREQFF. CDR3 DNA sequence: TGTGCCAGCAGCTTGGACCTAGCGGGGGGTCGCGAGCAGTTCTTC.

The V and J genes are TRBV5-1 and TRBJ1-4, with 12 bases aligning to TRBD1. Trimming cost V 0 bases and J 7 bases; bases outside gene matches: 4. Per germline, CDR1 SGHRS and CDR2 YFSETQ. The CDR3 runs to 16 residues. The CDR3 loop is CASSLGDRGRSEKLFF. CDR3 DNA sequence: TGCGCCAGCAGCTTGGGGGACAGGGGGCGTTCTGAAAAACTGTTTTTT. Looking up the rest from reference TRBV5-1 and TRBJ1-4 gives the full variable domain: KAGVTQTPRYLIKTRGQQVTLSCSPISGHRSVSWYQQTPGQGLQFLFEYFSETQRNKGNFPGRFSGRQFSNSRSEMNVSTLELGDSALYLCASSLGDRGRSEKLFFGSGTQLSVL.

This clone was recorded only once. The chain joins TRBV6-5 to TRBJ1-1; 7 bases map to TRBD1. This CDR3 comprises 13 residues. With V trimmed by 5 bases and J by 6 bases, 6 bases remained unmatched. Germline values: CDR1 MNHEY, CDR2 SVGAGI. The CDR3 is CASSRQGLAEAFF. CDR3 nucleotides: TGTGCCAGCAGTCGACAGGGACTCGCTGAAGCTTTCTTT.

The chain combines TRBV19 with TRBJ1-3; TRBD1 matches at 8 bases. There are 14 residues in the CDR3. CDR1 and CDR2 from the germline V gene are LNHDA and SQIVND (reference sequence). After removal of 3 bases from V and 8 bases from J, the junction contained 6 bases not matched to a gene. This chain's CDR3 is CASSIPDREHTIYF. DNA of the CDR3: TGTGCCAGTAGTATCCCGGACAGGGAACACACCATATATTTT.

The chain uses TRBV6-1 and TRBJ1-1; D is unresolved. V lost 2 bases and J lost 0, with 7 bases in between. The CDR3 is 14 residues long. Germline loops: CDR1 MNHNS, CDR2 SASEGT. Written as DNA, the CDR3 is TGTGCCAGCAGTGAACGTCGTTTGAACACTGAAGCTTTCTTT. Its translation is CASSERRLNTEAFF.

DNA of the CDR3: TGTGCCAGCAGCTTACGGGGTAGCGCAGAGACCCAGTACTTC. Translated, it gives CASSLRGSAETQYF. This chain joins TRBV7-4 and TRBJ2-5, with D maybe TRBD2 (5 bases). Germline assignment: CDR1 SGHVT and CDR2 SQSDAQ. Trimming removed 2 bases at V and 4 bases at J, with 11 bases between. The CDR3 is 14 residues long. The variable domain in full, with the rest retrieved from reference TRBV7-4 and TRBJ2-5, is GAGVSQSPRYKVAKRGRDVALRCDSISGHVTLYWYRQTLGQGSEVLTYSQSDAQRDKSGRPSGRFSAERPERSVSTLKIQRTEQGDSAVYLCASSLRGSAETQYFGPGTRLLVL.

Only one count was recorded for this clone. The chain combines TRBV18 with TRBJ2-7, with D perhaps matching TRBD1 (6 bases). V lost 4 bases and J lost 5, with 12 bases in between. In germline, CDR1 is KGHSH, CDR2 LQKENI. CDR3 size: 13 residues. In nucleotides, the CDR3 is TGTGCCAGCTCACGTCGGACAGACGACGAGCAGTACTTC. Protein sequence: CASSRRTDDEQYF.

The chain joins TRBV24-1 to TRBJ2-3; 10 nucleotides align to TRBD1. The junction had 6 bases not matched to a gene; V was cut back by 6 bases and J by 4 bases. This CDR3 has 15 residues. Germline CDR1 is KGHDR and CDR2 is SFDVKD. The CDR3 DNA is TGTGCCACCAGTCCGGGACAGGGGCCAGCAGATACGCAGTATTTT. Protein product: CATSPGQGPADTQYF.

The genes are TRBV28 and TRBJ1-2, with TRBD1 matching 7 bases. With 6 bases clipped from V and 3 bases from J, the junction kept 4 bases outside the gene matches. CDR3 length: 13 amino acids. Germline loops: CDR1 MDHEN, CDR2 SYDVKM. CDR3 coding DNA: TGTGCCAGCAGAACGCAGGGGGACTATGGCTACACCTTC. Translation: CASRTQGDYGYTF.

The J gene is TRBJ2-1, the V gene TRBV7-2; 7 bases match TRBD1. This CDR3 comprises 17 residues. The germline V gene encodes CDR1 SGHTA and CDR2 FQGNSA. Trimming took 4 bases from V and 2 from J; bases not matched to a gene: 11. CDR3 amino acids: CASSSRPPGQTYNEQFF. CDR3 in DNA: TGTGCCAGCAGCTCCAGACCTCCGGGACAGACCTACAATGAGCAGTTCTTC.